The clone carrying this T cell receptor (beta chain) was seen many times. What it recognizes is unknown. This sample is drawn from a study of early T cells in non-severe SARS-CoV-2 infection. Across the whole study: It was bulk RNA from unsorted whole blood that was sequenced, and the chains were unpaired. The study, taken as a whole, reports: Database matching using VDJdb favored anti-spike CD8 responses, with private and CD4 specificities left missing.

Attachment of unique molecular identifiers was made to individual cDNA molecules. TCRdb itself ran the 5' RACE reads through MiXCR, one entry per CDR3 protein. The sample consists of 20,000 to 25,000 distinct CDR3 sequences, roughly 4.7% of them appearing once. This clonotype was sampled from an adult who was a healthcare worker with PCR-confirmed SARS-CoV-2 infection or an uninfected control (not recorded which). The sequenced sample consisted of whole blood.

The DNA of the CDR3 is TGCGCCAGCAGTGATTTCGGTATTTCAGATACGCAGTATTTT. Its translation: CASSDFGISDTQYF. This chain uses TRBV10-1 with TRBJ2-3; D unresolved. The V gene's germline CDR1 is WNHNN and CDR2 SYGVQD (reference sequence). V lost 3 bases and J 4 bases, leaving 11 bases between the germline ends. CDR3 length equals 14 residues.